Listed below are T cell receptor beta chains from one sample, sequenced in a study of cytomegalovirus exposure and HLA in healthy donors. TCRdb's copy holds only in-frame clones and misses some; the assay was immunoSEQ multiplex PCR. The sample contains over 130,000 clones, approximately 86% of which appear only once. The sequenced material came from PBMCs. These receptor sequences come from a man between 18 and 35 years old in good health and CMV-seropositive. CDR3s include the opening cysteine and the closing phenylalanine or tryptophan. D genes are given only for firm matches. Clone size is given for some rows only: seen once, a few or many times, or a class if the clone is expanded.

NA,TRBV9,TRBJ2-5,NA,CASSVLGGRETQYF,TGTGCCAGCAGCGTACTCGGGGGTCGAGAGACCCAGTACTTC
NA,TRBV6-1,TRBJ1-1,NA,CASSLSSEAFF,TGTGCCAGCAGCCTGTCTTCTGAAGCTTTCTTT
NA,TRBV10-1,TRBJ1-1,NA,CASSEFKRGNTEAFF,TGCGCCAGCAGTGAGTTCAAAAGGGGGAACACTGAAGCTTTCTTT
NA,TRBV6-4,TRBJ2-3,TRBD1,CASSDGTASTDTQYF,TGTGCCAGCAGTGACGGGACAGCTAGCACAGATACGCAGTATTTT
few,TRBV27,TRBJ1-2,NA,CASNNPYGYTF,TGTGCCAGCAACAACCCTTATGGCTACACCTTC
NA,TRBV7-8,TRBJ2-7,NA,CASSPTGPYEQYF,TGTGCCAGCAGCCCTACAGGGCCCTACGAGCAGTACTTC
NA,TRBV4-1,TRBJ2-1,TRBD2,CASSQVGGGGNNEQFF,TGCGCCAGCAGCCAAGTCGGCGGGGGAGGGAACAATGAGCAGTTCTTC
NA,TRBV6-6,TRBJ1-2,NA,CASRNFFLYTF,TGTGCCAGCAGGAACTTCTTCTTATACACCTTC
once,TRBV5-1,TRBJ2-7,TRBD2,CASSLGASGSSYEQYF,TGCGCCAGCAGCTTGGGAGCTAGCGGGAGCTCCTACGAGCAGTACTTC
NA,TRBV27,TRBJ2-5,TRBD1,CASSLYLRGQGETQETQYF,TGTGCCAGCAGTTTATATCTTCGAGGACAGGGAGAGACACAAGAGACCCAGTACTTC
NA,TRBV18,TRBJ1-1,NA,CASSYRVIMNTEAFF,TGTGCCAGCTCCTACAGGGTAATAATGAACACTGAAGCTTTCTTT
NA,TRBV19,TRBJ2-6,NA,CASSIVHSGANVLTF,TGTGCCAGTAGTATAGTTCACTCTGGGGCCAACGTCCTGACTTTC
NA,TRBV29-1,TRBJ2-3,TRBD2,CSGQKRPGLARTGTQYF,TGCAGCGGCCAAAAACGCCCGGGACTAGCGAGGACCGGGACGCAGTATTTT
NA,TRBV29-1,TRBJ2-7,TRBD1,CSVVQGVHEQYF,TGCAGCGTTGTGCAGGGGGTCCACGAGCAGTACTTC
NA,TRBV11-3,TRBJ1-1,NA,CASSLSVGNTEAFF,TGTGCCAGCAGCTTATCCGTCGGGAACACTGAAGCTTTCTTT
NA,TRBV10-3,TRBJ1-2,NA,CAISERREDDYGYTF,TGTGCCATCAGTGAGCGCAGGGAGGATGACTATGGCTACACCTTC